This T cell receptor (beta chain) is drawn from a study of metastatic and nonmetastatic thyroid tumors (dated by TCRdb to the early 2020s). Context from the whole study: Repertoires from peripheral blood and from tumor or nodule tissue samples of malignant and benign thyroid patients were compared. Paper-wide results and their limitations: TCR beta diversity was reported as significantly higher in malignant tumors than in benign nodules, in both blood and tumor samples.

A remark on this clone: It lacks a known antigen. No clone much larger than this one lies a single base away; base qualities are absent.

Before undergoing thyroid surgery, none of the patients had been given any kind of treatment. Using T-cell receptor beta sequencing, the study looked back at clinical samples from patients collected from about 2011 to 2018. After removal of 4 bases from V and 4 bases from J, the junction retains 4 bases not matched to a gene. Including the terminal cysteine and phenylalanine, the CDR3 comprises 16 residues. This entry keeps only the CDR3 DNA: 48 bases, framed from base 1. From a lookup of the germline V gene, CDR1 and CDR2 are SGHAT and FQNNGV. Library method: PCR. Sequencing took place on an Illumina HiSeq 4000. High-throughput sequencing was used to profile the TCR beta-chain CDR3 region of each patient. In the original analysis: A classifier to discriminate distant-metastatic papillary thyroid cancer patients was built from CDR3 differences across clinicopathological groups. Repertoire diversity was assessed with the Shannon index, and tumor-blood repertoire similarity with the Morisita-Horn index. The public reads were reanalyzed by TCRdb: fastp trimming at Q25, MiXCR alignment, in-frame beta chains only. The V and J calls were not made by the authors but by TCRdb's processing. This sample lists fewer than 35,000 clones; 10% to 13% were detected once. The top ten constitute roughly 15% of the sample.

Source material: blood. This receptor was obtained from a female donor with papillary thyroid cancer or a benign thyroid nodule (not recorded which). Some clones in this sample may be carry-over from other donors' samples. The chain was built from TRBV11-2 and TRBJ2-3, and TRBD2 matches 14 of the central bases. The bases read TGTGCCAGCAGCTGGGGGACTAGCGGGAGATCAGATACGCAGTATTTT. Its amino acids are CASSWGTSGRSDTQYF.